The 13 T cell receptor beta chains in this list originate from one sample, sequenced in a study of T cell responses to AZD1222 COVID-19 vaccine. Assay: immunoSEQ multiplex PCR; the TCRdb copy retains only in-frame clones and omits some. The sample includes about 150,000 clones, 75% to 95% seen only once; the top ten take under 4%. The sequences come from peripheral blood, collected 28 days after the second AZD1222 dose. The receptor source for this set is an adult who received the AZD1222 COVID-19 vaccine.

This sequence joins TRBV6-5 and TRBJ1-2; 9 bases are a match to TRBD1. This CDR3 has 15 amino acids. V dropped 2 bases and J dropped 4; count of bases not matched to a gene: 5. The germline V gene encodes CDR1 MNHEY and CDR2 SVGAGI. Here the CDR3 reads CASSYMLDRGYGYTF. CDR3 nucleotide sequence: TGTGCCAGCAGTTACATGTTGGACAGGGGCTATGGCTACACCTTC.

This clone has just a few counts. The chain is built from TRBV21-1 and TRBJ1-5. TRBV21-1 is a recognized pseudogene. CDR3 length: 18 residues. CDR3 nucleotides: TGTGCCAGCAGCAAAGGATCGAGGGGGACTGCGTACAATCAGCCCCAGCATTTT. Protein sequence: CASSKGSRGTAYNQPQHF.

The rearrangement uses TRBV27 and TRBJ1-2; unclear D gene. This CDR3 region has 13 residues. Trimming shortened V by 3 bases and J by 7 bases, and 12 bases separated the two germline ends. CDR1 and CDR2 from the germline V gene are MNHEY and SMNVEV (reference sequence). The DNA for the CDR3 is TGTGCCAGCAGTTTCGGCGGGAGAGGTGGCTACACCTTC. Its translation: CASSFGGRGGYTF.

V is TRBV6-5 and J is TRBJ2-7; D not certain. The V end was cut by 2 bases, the J end by 7 bases, with 3 bases between. There are 10 residues in the CDR3. Germline V gene data show CDR1 as MNHEY and CDR2 as SVGAGI. CDR3 coding DNA: TGTGCCAGCAGTTACCCGGAGCAGTACTTC. Translating gives CASSYPEQYF.

The chain is built from TRBV10-2 and TRBJ1-5; a possible D gene is TRBD1 (6 bases). Trimming pared 2 bases from V and 3 bases from J, leaving 11 bases between. Germline V gives CDR1 WSHSY, CDR2 SAAADI. The CDR3 has 15 residues. As DNA, the CDR3 is TGCGCCAGCAGTGAGAAAACAGGGAACAATCAGCCCCAGCATTTT. Protein: CASSEKTGNNQPQHF.

V is TRBV7-8 and J is TRBJ2-7; tentatively, D is TRBD1 (5 bases). V lost 6 bases and J lost 5, with 14 bases in between. CDR3 length: 13 residues. Per germline, CDR1 SGHVS and CDR2 FQNEAQ. The CDR3 nucleotides read TGTGCCAGCAGTTCCCTGTTAGGGGACGAGCAGTACTTC. Its translation: CASSSLLGDEQYF. Full variable domain (missing parts from reference TRBV7-8 and TRBJ2-7): GAGVSQSPRYKVAKRGQDVALRCDPISGHVSLFWYQQALGQGPEFLTYFQNEAQLDKSGLPSDRFFAERPEGSVSTLKIQRTQQEDSAVYLCASSSLLGDEQYFGPGTRLTVT.

V usage is TRBV7-6 and J usage is TRBJ2-1; TRBD2 matches at 8 bases. The J segment lost 4 bases and the V segment lost 5 bases, leaving 7 bases of the junction unmatched. This CDR3 is built from 15 residues. Germline loops: CDR1 SGHVS, CDR2 FNYEAQ. The CDR3 region has the DNA TGTGCCAGCAGCCTATCTAGCGGGCGATACAATGAGCAGTTCTTC. Its translation: CASSLSSGRYNEQFF.

This sequence joins TRBV4-1 and TRBJ2-1, with D possibly being TRBD1 or TRBD2 (5 bases each). The CDR3 runs to 14 residues. V dropped 3 bases and J dropped 4 bases, with 10 bases sitting between them. CDR1 MGHRA and CDR2 YSYEKL come from the germline V gene. CDR3 coding DNA: TGCGCCAGCAGCCACCCTGGGGGTTACAATGAGCAGTTCTTC. The encoded protein is CASSHPGGYNEQFF.

J is TRBJ1-3 and V is TRBV3-1 (or the pseudogene TRBV3-2); D is unclear. V was shortened by 0 bases and J by 0 bases, with 12 bases between the two germline ends. The CDR3 runs to 17 residues. The germline gives CDR1 LGHDT, CDR2 YNNKEL (reference sequence). This CDR3 is CASSQDRESLSGNTIYF. The CDR3 nucleotides read TGTGCCAGCAGCCAAGATCGGGAAAGCCTCTCTGGAAACACCATATATTTT.

The V gene is TRBV30, the J gene TRBJ2-2; D is possibly TRBD1 (6 bases). From germline, CDR1 is GTSNPN and CDR2 SVGIG (reference sequence). This CDR3 region has 14 residues. Trimming stripped 1 base from V and 0 bases from J, with 6 bases between. CDR3 residues: CAWSAGANTGELFF. CDR3 DNA: TGTGCCTGGAGTGCAGGGGCGAACACCGGGGAGCTGTTTTTT.

CDR3 residues: CASSPQGPGYGYTF. The CDR3 DNA follows: TGTGCCAGCAGCCCCCAAGGTCCGGGTTATGGCTACACCTTC. V gene TRBV9 combines with J gene TRBJ1-2, with D uncertain. Germline CDR1 SGDLS, CDR2 YYNGEE. CDR3 length: 14 residues. The V end was cut by 4 bases, the J end by 5 bases, with 15 bases between. The full variable domain, completed using reference TRBV9 and TRBJ1-2, is DSGVTQTPKHLITATGQRVTLRCSPRSGDLSVYWYQQSLDQGLQFLIQYYNGEERAKGNILERFSAQQFPDLHSELNLSSLELGDSALYFCASSPQGPGYGYTFGSGTRLTVV.

This clone is a singleton in its sample. The chain joins TRBV18 to TRBJ1-5; 8 bases agree with TRBD1. The CDR3 spans 16 residues. J was trimmed by 2 bases and V by 1 base; bases with no gene match: 4. Germline V CDR1 and CDR2: KGHSH, LQKENI. CDR3 sequence: CASSPLPGQGNQPQHF. The CDR3 DNA reads TGTGCCAGCTCACCACTACCGGGACAGGGCAATCAGCCCCAGCATTTT.

V is TRBV28 and J is TRBJ1-3; D unresolved. Looked up from germline, CDR1 is MDHEN and CDR2 is SYDVKM. The CDR3 runs 15 residues. Trimming removed 4 bases from V and 0 bases from J, with 10 bases in between. CDR3 amino acids: CASSSDDLSGNTIYF. The CDR3 DNA is TGTGCCAGCAGTTCCGACGACCTCTCTGGAAACACCATATATTTT.